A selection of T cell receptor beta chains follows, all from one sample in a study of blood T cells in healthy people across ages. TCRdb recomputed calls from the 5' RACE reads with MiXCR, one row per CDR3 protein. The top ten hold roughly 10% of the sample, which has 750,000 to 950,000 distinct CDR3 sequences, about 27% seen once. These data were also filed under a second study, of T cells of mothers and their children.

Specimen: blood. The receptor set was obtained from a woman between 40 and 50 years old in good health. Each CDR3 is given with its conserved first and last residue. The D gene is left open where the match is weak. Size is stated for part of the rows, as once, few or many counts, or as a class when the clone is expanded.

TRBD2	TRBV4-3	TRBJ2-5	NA	TGCGCCAGCAGCCAAGAGGGTCCCTGGGGGGGACGTGGAGAGACCCAGTACTTC	CASSQEGPWGGRGETQYF
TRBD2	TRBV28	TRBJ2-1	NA	TGTGCCAGCAGTCGCGGACTAGCGGGGGCAAATGAGCAGTTCTTC	CASSRGLAGANEQFF
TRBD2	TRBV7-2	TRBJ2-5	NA	TGTGCCAGCAGCGGACTAGCGGGGGGGAACCAAGAGACCCAGTACTTC	CASSGLAGGNQETQYF
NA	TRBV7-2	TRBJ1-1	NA	TGTGCCAGCGGCTTAAAGGACGGGGACACTGAAGCTTTCTTT	CASGLKDGDTEAFF
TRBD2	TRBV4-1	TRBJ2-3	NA	TGCGCCAGCAGCCATCCCAGCGGGGGCACAGATACGCAGTATTTT	CASSHPSGGTDTQYF
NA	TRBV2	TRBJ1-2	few	TGTGCCAGCAGTGAAGCGGTATCCGGGGCAGGGAATGGCTACACCTTC	CASSEAVSGAGNGYTF
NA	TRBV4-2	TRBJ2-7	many	TGTGCCAGCAGCCAAGATTGGGCAGGGAGCAACGAGCAGTACTTC	CASSQDWAGSNEQYF
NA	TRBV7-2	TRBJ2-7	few	TGTGCCAGCAGCGAGCCAGGAGACTCCTGCGAGCAGTACTTC	CASSEPGDSCEQYF
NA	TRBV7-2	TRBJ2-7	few	TGTGCCGGCAGCCCCAACGGGGTTTACGAGCAGTACTTC	CAGSPNGVYEQYF
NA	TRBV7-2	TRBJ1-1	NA	TGTGCCAGCAGCGTATGGGCCGCGAGCACTGAAGCTTTCTTT	CASSVWAASTEAFF
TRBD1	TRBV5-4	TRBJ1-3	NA	TGTGCCAGCAGTACGACAGGGGGAAACACCATATATTTT	CASSTTGGNTIYF
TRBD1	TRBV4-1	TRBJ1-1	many	TGCGCCAGCAGCCATTACTCAGGACAGGCGGGAACTGAAGCTTTCTTT	CASSHYSGQAGTEAFF
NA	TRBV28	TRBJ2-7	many	TGTGCCAGCAGTTTATCGGCCCTCGCGGCCTACGAGCAGTACTTC	CASSLSALAAYEQYF
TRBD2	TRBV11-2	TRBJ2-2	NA	TGTGCCAGCAGAGGGCTAGCGGGCCGGCCGAGGACCGGGGAGCTGTTTTTT	CASRGLAGRPRTGELFF
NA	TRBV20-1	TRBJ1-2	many	TGCAGTGCTAGAGCGAGGACAACTCGGGATCATGGCTACACCTTC	CSARARTTRDHGYTF
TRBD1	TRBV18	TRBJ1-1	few	TGTGCCAGCTCACCGACGACAGGGAGAAGTACTGAAGCTTTCTTT	CASSPTTGRSTEAFF